The clone carrying this TCR beta chain was recorded many times. Specified time point: patch test 1, 2 weeks after DPC sensitization. This sample's treatment: therapeutic diphenylcyclopropenone sensitization with weekly scalp DPC. From the RACE reads, TCRdb called clonotypes with MiXCR, one entry per CDR3 protein. The data show tens of thousands of distinct CDR3 sequences, 9% to 9.5% seen once. This sample stems from a study of human T cells and chemical hapten exposure. The V gene's germline CDR1 is SEHNR and CDR2 FQNEAQ (reference sequence). V lost 6 bases and J lost 6, with 6 bases in between. CDR3 length equals 11 residues.

The J gene is TRBJ2-1, the V gene TRBV7-9; D not certain. The starting material was whole blood, obtained in connection with sensitization to the hapten diphenylcyclopropenone (DPC). The source of this sequence is a woman aged 40 to 50 with alopecia areata. Some clones in this sample may be carry-over from other donors' samples. The CDR3 DNA follows: TGTGCCAGCAGTTTGGGCAATGAGCAGTTCTTC. It specifies CASSLGNEQFF.